What follows are 10 T cell receptor beta chains derived from one specimen sequenced in a study of shared clonotypes between healthy human individuals. The table came from immunoSEQ multiplex PCR; TCRdb's copy has only in-frame clones and leaves some out. The data show about 980,000 clones, 70% to 85% seen once. The sample consisted of memory CD4+ T cells sorted from blood. Described subset: CD45RA-negative fraction. The source of these receptors is a man aged 18 to 30 in good health.

As for this clone: Within the sample, other DNA sequences also encode this same CDR3. The genes are TRBV30 and TRBJ2-3, with TRBD2 matching 9 bases. Per germline, CDR1 GTSNPN and CDR2 SVGIG (reference sequence). CDR3 size: 15 residues. With V trimmed by 4 bases and J by 4 bases, 9 bases remained unmatched. The CDR3 DNA is TGTGCCTGGACTCCATACAGCGGGAGGTCAGATACGCAGTATTTT. Translated: CAWTPYSGRSDTQYF. Full variable domain (missing parts from reference TRBV30 and TRBJ2-3): SQTIHQWPATLVQPVGSPLSLECTVEGTSNPNLYWYRQAAGRGLQLLFYSVGIGQISSEVPQNLSASRPQDRQFILSSKKLLLSDSGFYLCAWTPYSGRSDTQYFGPGTRLTVL.

CDR3 residues: CARPSESNYGYTF. Here the CDR3 DNA reads TGTGCCAGGCCCTCAGAGAGTAACTATGGCTACACCTTC. This sequence joins TRBV19 and TRBJ1-2, with D hard to call. CDR3 length equals 13 residues. V lost 9 bases to trimming and J lost 1 base, with 12 bases between them. Per the germline V gene, CDR1 is LNHDA and CDR2 is SQIVND (reference sequence).

Comment on this clone: Other DNA sequences within the sample encode an identical CDR3. V gene TRBV7-2 combines with J gene TRBJ2-3, with D maybe TRBD1 (6 bases). CDR3 length: 15 residues. Germline V gene data show CDR1 as SGHTA and CDR2 as FQGNSA. Trimming took 0 bases from V and 1 from J, leaving 8 bases between them. CDR3 residues: CASSLAAGGTDTQYF. CDR3 in DNA: TGTGCCAGCAGCTTAGCAGCAGGGGGCACAGATACGCAGTATTTT. Looking up the rest from reference TRBV7-2 and TRBJ2-3 gives the full variable domain: GAGVSQSPSNKVTEKGKDVELRCDPISGHTALYWYRQSLGQGLEFLIYFQGNSAPDKSGLPSDRFSAERTGGSVSTLTIQRTQQEDSAVYLCASSLAAGGTDTQYFGPGTRLTVL.

The chain has TRBV19 and TRBJ1-5; D is undetermined. V lost 2 bases and J 0 bases, leaving 8 bases between the germline ends. The CDR3 sequence is 15 residues long. Germline CDR1 is LNHDA and CDR2 is SQIVND (reference sequence). The CDR3 protein is CASSIQSYSNQPQHF. CDR3 in DNA: TGTGCCAGTAGTATACAGTCATATAGCAATCAGCCCCAGCATTTT.

The chain has TRBV10-3 and TRBJ2-1, with D maybe TRBD2 (6 bases). V dropped 0 bases and J dropped 1 base, with 16 bases sitting between them. Germline assignment: CDR1 ENHRY and CDR2 SYGVKD. The CDR3 extends over 18 amino acids. CDR3 region: CAISESAGAGGSYNEQFF. DNA for the CDR3: TGTGCCATCAGTGAGTCCGCTGGGGCCGGGGGATCCTACAATGAGCAGTTCTTC.

This rearrangement joins TRBV5-1 to TRBJ1-4; D gene unclear. V dropped 4 bases and J dropped 0 bases, with 10 bases sitting between them. The germline V gene has CDR1 SGHRS and CDR2 YFSETQ. The CDR3 is 15 residues long. CDR3: CASSPDLATNEKLFF. The CDR3 DNA is TGCGCCAGCAGCCCGGACCTTGCAACTAATGAAAAACTGTTTTTT.

The V and J genes are TRBV30 and TRBJ2-1; D gene uncertain. Germline CDR1 GTSNPN, CDR2 SVGIG (reference sequence). The V gene lost 0 bases and the J gene lost 8 bases, with 5 bases spanning the gap. The CDR3 runs 11 residues. The CDR3 sequence: CAWSVSDEQFF. DNA of the CDR3: TGTGCCTGGAGTGTATCCGATGAGCAGTTCTTC.

The chain has TRBV28 and TRBJ2-1, with D possibly TRBD1 on 7 matching bases. The length of the CDR3 is 16 residues. V was clipped by 5 bases and J by 5 bases, with 19 bases between them. CDR1 is MDHEN and CDR2 is SYDVKM in the germline V gene. As DNA, the CDR3 is TGTGCCAGCAGTGTATATTTACAGGGGAGGCACAATGAGCAGTTCTTC. Translation: CASSVYLQGRHNEQFF.

V usage is TRBV10-1 and J usage is TRBJ2-1; TRBD2 agrees at 7 bases. This CDR3 is built from 13 residues. Losses at the gene ends were 0 bases for V and 15 bases for J; bases not matched to a gene: 8. Per the germline V gene, CDR1 is WNHNN and CDR2 is SYGVQD (reference sequence). The CDR3 sequence is CASSESRTTSRFF. CDR3 DNA: TGCGCCAGCAGTGAGTCGAGAACGACTAGCCGGTTCTTC.

The CDR3 coding sequence is TGTGCCAGCAGCAACCAGGGTCCTCCGTTTTTT. It is translated as CASSNQGPPFF. J is TRBJ1-4 and V is TRBV7-9; possibly TRBD1 for D (5 bases). CDR1 SEHNR and CDR2 FQNEAQ come from the germline V gene (reference sequence). V was trimmed by 5 bases and J by 16 bases, leaving 14 bases between them. CDR3 size: 11 residues.